This T cell receptor (beta chain) stems from a study of blood T cell repertoires in COVID-19. About the study: Both acute and convalescent COVID-19 samples were obtained from the United States, Italy and Spain. The analysed material was cDNA or gDNA that came from T cells, B-cell-depleted T cells, or PBMCs.

The CDR3 spans 15 residues. V lost 4 bases and J 4 bases, leaving 16 bases between the germline ends. Germline V gene sequence: CDR1 MNHEY, CDR2 SVGAGI. Original methodology: Estimation of nucleated cell counts relied on the amplification of reference gene primers. The protocol was immunoSEQ multiplex PCR, while the TCRdb copy is restricted to in-frame clones and leaves out a portion. That table is the source of V, J and clone size, and D and trimming were worked out from the DNA. The sample lists 470,000 or so clones; about 89% were seen once. The chain links TRBV6-5 to TRBJ1-2; perhaps TRBD1 as D (6 bases). The sequence came from a woman in her thirties with acute or convalescent COVID-19. Sequencing was carried out using peripheral blood. This CDR3 reads CASSFPAGELYGYTF. DNA of the CDR3: TGTGCCAGCAGTTTCCCGGCAGGGGAACTCTATGGCTACACCTTC.